The 11 T cell receptor beta chains presented below share a single source sample, sequenced in a study of blood T cell repertoires in COVID-19. The repertoire was sequenced with immunoSEQ multiplex PCR; TCRdb's copy has only in-frame clones and lacks some. The sample has around 20,000 clones, about 73% seen once. Sequenced input: peripheral blood. The origin of the receptors is a human donor in a cohort sampled during active or convalescent COVID-19.

A single count supports this clone. J is TRBJ1-4 and V is TRBV6-5; 10 positions agree with TRBD1. Trimming removed 3 bases from V and 8 bases from J; junction bases left unmatched: 9. Germline V gene lookup returns CDR1 MNHEY and CDR2 SVGAGI. CDR3 length equals 16 residues. CDR3: CASSYLRDRGREKLFF. DNA of the CDR3: TGTGCCAGCAGTTATCTTCGGGACAGGGGTAGGGAAAAACTGTTTTTT.

The gene calls are TRBV5-1 and TRBJ2-1; TRBD2 matches 10 bases. V gave up 4 bases and J gave up 4 bases; unmatched junction bases: 8. This CDR3 contains 16 residues. From germline, CDR1 is SGHRS and CDR2 YFSETQ. CDR3 nucleotide sequence: TGCGCCAGCAGCGCCCCGAGGACTAGCGGTTACAATGAGCAGTTCTTC. This translates into CASSAPRTSGYNEQFF.

The J gene is TRBJ1-4, the V gene TRBV2, with a possible D match to TRBD1 (5 bases). The ends were cut back, 4 bases at V and 8 bases at J, with 14 bases in the middle. The germline V gene has CDR1 SNHLY and CDR2 FYNNEI. There are 14 residues in the CDR3. This CDR3 reads CASSAGTSEEKLFF. Here the CDR3 DNA reads TGTGCCAGCAGTGCGGGGACTTCGGAGGAAAAACTGTTTTTT.

The chain uses TRBV19 and TRBJ2-6; D is unresolved. Germline-derived CDR1 and CDR2 are LNHDA and SQIVND (reference sequence). The V end lost 6 bases, the J end lost 1 base, and 10 bases lay between the germline ends. This CDR3 region has 15 residues. CDR3: CASRTEASGANVLTF. The DNA for the CDR3 is TGTGCCAGTAGGACTGAGGCGTCTGGGGCCAACGTCCTGACTTTC.

The J gene is TRBJ1-2, the V gene TRBV3-1 (or the pseudogene TRBV3-2); 7 nucleotides align to TRBD1. The CDR3 runs 15 residues. V was pared by 3 bases and J by 4 bases, with 8 bases of the junction left unmatched. CDR1 LGHDT and CDR2 YNNKEL come from the germline V gene (reference sequence). For the CDR3, the DNA is TGTGCCAGCAGCCAGCTCACAGGGGCCGGCTATGGCTACACCTTC. Its protein is CASSQLTGAGYGYTF.

The chain has TRBV6-6 and TRBJ1-5; D possibly corresponds to TRBD1 (5 bases). The germline V and J ends were trimmed by 6 bases and 0 bases, with 12 bases remaining between them. This CDR3 has 15 residues. Per germline, CDR1 MNHNY and CDR2 SVGAGI (reference sequence). In DNA, the CDR3 is TGTGCCAGCAGCCCGACAGTGTCTAGCAATCAGCCCCAGCATTTT. It is translated as CASSPTVSSNQPQHF.

This clone was recorded a few times. The rearrangement uses TRBV7-2 and TRBJ1-3; 12 bases align to TRBD1. The V and J ends lost 0 bases and 4 bases, in that order; junction bases with no gene match: 4. The CDR3 has 17 residues. The V gene's germline CDR1 is SGHTA and CDR2 FQGNSA. The CDR3 nucleotides are TGTGCCAGCAGCTTAGCCGGGACAGGGGGCGCCGGAAACACCATATATTTT. Amino acid sequence: CASSLAGTGGAGNTIYF.

This clone appeared once. V is TRBV7-2 and J is TRBJ2-3, with TRBD2 matching 11 bases. The CDR3 loop spans 15 amino acids. V gave up 5 bases and J gave up 4 bases; unmatched junction bases: 5. CDR1 and CDR2 (germline): SGHTA, FQGNSA. The CDR3 loop reads CASSPTSGRADTQYF. The CDR3 DNA reads TGTGCCAGCAGCCCCACTAGCGGGAGAGCAGATACGCAGTATTTT.

This clone is labeled medium-sized. This sequence joins TRBV2 and TRBJ2-1; TRBD2 might be the D (6 bases). The CDR3 is 15 amino acids. Germline V gene data show CDR1 as SNHLY and CDR2 as FYNNEI. Deletions cut 8 bases from V and 0 bases from J, with 14 bases between. CDR3 protein: CASRDVGSSYNEQFF. The CDR3 DNA follows: TGTGCCAGCCGGGATGTCGGGAGCTCCTACAATGAGCAGTTCTTC.

This clone was counted many times. The genes are TRBV2 and TRBJ1-2; D is undetermined. Germline lookup yields CDR1 SNHLY and CDR2 FYNNEI. V was clipped by 1 base and J by 8 bases, with 17 bases between them. The CDR3 is made up of 15 amino acids. The DNA of the CDR3 is TGTGCCAGCAGTGAAGACAGACTGCGGAGAGGGGGCTACACCTTC. This codes for CASSEDRLRRGGYTF.

The rearrangement links TRBV6-5 to TRBJ2-3; D perhaps matches TRBD2 (6 bases). The CDR3 runs 13 residues. The V gene's germline CDR1 is MNHEY and CDR2 SVGAGI. Trimming removed 6 bases at V and 6 bases at J, with 13 bases between. In nucleotides, the CDR3 is TGTGCCAGCAGCCTCCACAGCGGGGATACGCAGTATTTT. This gives the protein CASSLHSGDTQYF.